These 13 T cell receptor beta chains were all obtained from the same sample, sequenced in a study of shared clonotypes between healthy human individuals. Naive CD8 cells, CD45RO-negative and positively selected for CCR7, excluded terminally differentiated effector memory CD45RA+ cells. Using immunoSEQ multiplex PCR, the repertoire was profiled, and TCRdb retains in-frame clones only, with some absent. The data hold approximately 2,000,000 clones, with roughly 93% observed a single time. Specimen: naive CD8+ T cells from PBMCs. Every receptor here comes from a man between 18 and 29 years old in good health. Some clones in this sample may be carry-over from other donors' samples.

The chain employs TRBV9 and TRBJ2-1, with TRBD1 matching over 12 bases. Losses at the gene ends were 3 bases for V and 7 bases for J; bases not matched to a gene: 5. This CDR3 has 15 residues. Germline lookup yields CDR1 SGDLS and CDR2 YYNGEE. The CDR3, as DNA: TGTGCCAGCAGCGGACGGGACAGGGGGCTTAATGAGCAGTTCTTC. Amino acids: CASSGRDRGLNEQFF.

This clone was counted once. This sequence joins TRBV25-1 and TRBJ2-1; D may be TRBD2 (5 bases). CDR1 and CDR2 (germline): MGHDK, SYGVNS. This CDR3 has 16 amino acids. Between the trimmed V and J ends, which lost 2 bases and 3 bases, there was a span of 14 bases. The CDR3 nucleotides are TGTGCCAGCAGTGAAGGGAACCCAGGACTCTACAATGAGCAGTTCTTC. This encodes CASSEGNPGLYNEQFF.

The chain uses TRBV11-2 and TRBJ2-3; a possible D gene is TRBD1 (5 bases). The germline CDR1 and CDR2 sequences are SGHAT and FQNNGV. Trimming shortened V by 2 bases and J by 0 bases, and 9 bases separated the two germline ends. The CDR3 totals 15 residues. In nucleotides, the CDR3 is TGTGCCAGCAGCTTAATTGGGGCTAGCACAGATACGCAGTATTTT. Protein: CASSLIGASTDTQYF.

V is TRBV2 and J is TRBJ1-2, with 10 bases matching TRBD1. V gave up 1 base and J gave up 2 bases; unmatched junction bases: 1. The CDR3 covers 15 residues. Germline V gene data show CDR1 as SNHLY and CDR2 as FYNNEI. The CDR3 region is CASSEEGQGNYGYTF. As DNA, the CDR3 is TGTGCCAGCAGTGAAGAGGGACAGGGGAACTATGGCTACACCTTC.

The rearrangement links TRBV6-1 to TRBJ1-3; 8 bases align to TRBD1. Germline V lookup: CDR1 MNHNS, CDR2 SASEGT. The CDR3 is 22 amino acids. V trimming: 2 bases; J trimming: 4 bases; junction bases outside the gene matches: 25. CDR3: CASSEWGQWTGKGFGVGNTIYF. As DNA, the CDR3 is TGTGCCAGCAGTGAATGGGGACAATGGACAGGGAAAGGATTCGGCGTCGGAAACACCATATATTTT.

V and J are TRBV27 and TRBJ2-7, with TRBD2 matching 9 bases. Germline V lookup: CDR1 MNHEY, CDR2 SMNVEV (reference sequence). The trim removed 5 bases at V and 5 bases at J, leaving 13 bases unmatched. This CDR3 is 16 amino acids long. CDR3 loop: CASSPHPSGRSNEQYF. CDR3 DNA sequence: TGTGCCAGCAGTCCCCATCCCAGCGGGAGGTCTAACGAGCAGTACTTC.

Points on this clone: The same CDR3 also results from other DNA sequences found in this sample. This chain joins TRBV29-1 and TRBJ2-7; possible D gene TRBD1, 5 bases. V lost 6 bases and J 3 bases, leaving 9 bases between the germline ends. The CDR3 has 11 amino acids. Looked up from germline, CDR1 is SQVTM and CDR2 is ANQGSEA. CDR3 DNA sequence: TGCAGCGTCCGCAGGGACTACGAGCAGTACTTC. Its translation: CSVRRDYEQYF.

The chain links TRBV9 to TRBJ2-5, with a possible D match to TRBD2 (6 bases). Germline V lookup: CDR1 SGDLS, CDR2 YYNGEE. CDR3 length: 15 amino acids. V was clipped by 5 bases and J by 3 bases, with 17 bases between them. CDR3: CASSTGRGLEETQYF. The CDR3 nucleotides read TGTGCCAGCAGTACTGGCCGGGGGTTAGAAGAGACCCAGTACTTC.

This clone has only one observation. This sequence joins TRBV12-5 and TRBJ2-2; D gene uncertain. Per germline, CDR1 LGHNT and CDR2 FRNRAP. V lost 6 bases and J 7 bases, leaving 9 bases between the germline ends. The CDR3 is 12 residues long. The CDR3 is CASGWGNGELFF. The CDR3 bases are TGTGCTAGTGGCTGGGGAAACGGGGAGCTGTTTTTT. The full variable domain, completed using reference TRBV12-5 and TRBJ2-2, is DARVTQTPRHKVTEMGQEVTMRCQPILGHNTVFWYRQTMMQGLELLAYFRNRAPLDDSGMPKDRFSAEMPDATLATLKIQPSEPRDSAVYFCASGWGNGELFFGEGSRLTVL.

CDR3 DNA: TGTGCCAGCAGTGAAGCTTTGGAGGGGAACACTGAAGCTTTCTTT. It encodes CASSEALEGNTEAFF. The genes are TRBV27 and TRBJ1-1; D uncertain. The length of the CDR3 is 15 residues. CDR1 is MNHEY, CDR2 SMNVEV, per germline (reference sequence). V was clipped by 5 bases and J by 1 base, with 14 bases between them.

The V gene is TRBV6-6, the J gene TRBJ2-7; D remains unclear. V dropped 2 bases and J dropped 4 bases, with 6 bases sitting between them. The germline V gene encodes CDR1 MNHNY and CDR2 SVGAGI (reference sequence). The CDR3 sequence is 12 residues long. CDR3 loop: CASSYESYEQYF. In DNA, the CDR3 is TGTGCCAGCAGTTACGAGAGTTACGAGCAGTACTTC.

This rearrangement joins TRBV10-3 to TRBJ1-1; 8 bases align to TRBD1. This CDR3 is built from 15 residues. Germline loops: CDR1 ENHRY, CDR2 SYGVKD. With V trimmed by 10 bases and J by 4 bases, 14 bases remained unmatched. CDR3 amino acids: CATHRADRGGTEAFF. CDR3 nucleotides: TGTGCCACCCACAGAGCCGACAGGGGTGGCACTGAAGCTTTCTTT.

CDR3 nucleotide sequence: TGTGCCAGCAGCTTGAGGACTAGCGGACCCACAGATACGCAGTATTTT. Translated: CASSLRTSGPTDTQYF. The V and J genes are TRBV11-2 and TRBJ2-3; 10 bases fit TRBD2. The CDR3 spans 16 residues. V lost 3 bases to trimming and J lost 2 bases; unmatched junction nucleotides: 5. Germline V gene data show CDR1 as SGHAT and CDR2 as FQNNGV.